This is a list of T cell receptor beta chains from one sample in a study of blood T cell repertoires in COVID-19. Profiling relied on immunoSEQ multiplex PCR, and the TCRdb table lists in-frame clones only, not all of them. The sample consists of 200,000 to 250,000 clones, about four fifths of them appearing once. Sequenced input: peripheral blood. These receptors were taken from a woman aged 25 to 45 who had recovered from COVID-19. Both conserved end residues are part of each CDR3. Each record gives: J gene, clone size, V gene, D gene, CDR3 protein, CDR3 DNA. A D gene is named only where the DNA matches it firmly. Part of the rows lack a size; the others show once, few, many or a class for expanded clones.

>TRBJ1-5|-|TRBV3-1/TRBV3-2|TRBD1
CASSLNRGQPQHF
TGTGCCAGCAGCCTTAACAGGGGGCAGCCCCAGCATTTT
>TRBJ2-7|-|TRBV23-1|TRBD1
CASVGDRGREQYF
TGCGCCAGCGTGGGGGACAGGGGTCGCGAGCAGTACTTC
>TRBJ1-2|once|TRBV30|-
CAWTPSLGDPNYGYTF
TGTGCCTGGACCCCTAGCCTCGGGGATCCTAACTATGGCTACACCTTC
>TRBJ1-2|-|TRBV25-1|-
CASSEETDFFSYGYTF
TGTGCCAGCAGTGAAGAGACGGACTTTTTTTCCTATGGCTACACCTTC
>TRBJ1-1|-|TRBV10-3|TRBD1
CAIRDDRGRDTEAFF
TGTGCCATCAGGGACGACAGGGGTCGAGACACTGAAGCTTTCTTT
>TRBJ1-2|-|TRBV6-1|TRBD1
CASSALTGQGSTNYGYTF
TGTGCCAGCAGTGCTTTAACGGGACAGGGTTCGACTAACTATGGCTACACCTTC
>TRBJ2-1|-|TRBV5-1|TRBD2
CASSRYGLAETGFF
TGCGCCAGCAGCCGCTATGGGCTAGCGGAGACCGGTTTCTTC
>TRBJ2-2|-|TRBV5-6|TRBD2
CASSRLAGDWYGTGELFF
TGTGCCAGCAGCCGACTAGCGGGAGATTGGTACGGAACCGGGGAGCTGTTTTTT
>TRBJ1-1|-|TRBV7-8|-
CASSSRVTMNTEAFF
TGTGCCAGCAGCTCCCGGGTTACCATGAACACTGAAGCTTTCTTT
>TRBJ1-2|-|TRBV6-5|-
CATWAGASEVTF
TGTGCCACATGGGCAGGGGCCAGTGAGGTCACCTTC
>TRBJ2-2|-|TRBV3-1/TRBV3-2|TRBD1
CASSPIPGQGAVAGELFF
TGTGCCAGCAGCCCGATTCCGGGACAGGGGGCGGTCGCCGGGGAGCTGTTTTTT
>TRBJ2-1|-|TRBV5-1|TRBD2
CASSFRSGSLNNEQFF
TGCGCCAGCAGCTTCCGTAGCGGGAGTTTAAACAATGAGCAGTTCTTC
>TRBJ2-7|-|TRBV27|TRBD2
CASSSSGSHREQYF
TGTGCCAGCAGTTCTAGCGGGAGTCATCGCGAGCAGTACTTC
>TRBJ2-5|-|TRBV3-1/TRBV3-2|TRBD1
CASSPRTGQETQYF
TGTGCCAGCAGCCCACGGACAGGACAAGAGACCCAGTACTTC
>TRBJ2-3|-|TRBV25-1|TRBD2
CASRRGGAGRASDTQYF
TGTGCCAGCAGGAGGGGGGGGGCCGGGAGGGCCTCAGATACGCAGTATTTT
>TRBJ2-3|-|TRBV19|-
CASSIVGADTQYF
TGTGCCAGTAGTATAGTGGGGGCTGATACGCAGTATTTT
>TRBJ2-1|-|TRBV9|TRBD2
CASSVAGLAAWSGKYNEQFF
TGTGCCAGCAGCGTAGCGGGGTTGGCCGCGTGGAGCGGGAAGTACAATGAGCAGTTCTTC
>TRBJ1-1|once|TRBV18|-
CASASEQNQINTEAFF
TGTGCCAGCGCCTCCGAACAGAACCAGATTAACACTGAAGCTTTCTTT
>TRBJ2-1|-|TRBV7-2|TRBD2
CASSLALGRGNEQFF
TGTGCCAGCAGCTTAGCGCTCGGGCGGGGGAATGAGCAGTTCTTC
>TRBJ1-4|-|TRBV19|-
CASSIFGGSEKLFF
TGTGCCAGTAGTATCTTCGGGGGGTCCGAAAAACTGTTTTTT
>TRBJ2-7|-|TRBV5-4|TRBD2
CASSLGGRGTYEQYF
TGTGCCAGCAGCTTGGGCGGGAGAGGGACCTACGAGCAGTACTTC
>TRBJ1-6|-|TRBV6-6|TRBD1
CASSLGQGSGSYNSPLHF
TGTGCCAGCAGTCTAGGACAGGGGTCTGGGTCCTATAATTCACCCCTCCACTTT
>TRBJ2-1|-|TRBV3-1/TRBV3-2|TRBD2
CASSHGTSGVNEQFF
TGTGCCAGCAGCCACGGGACTAGCGGGGTCAATGAGCAGTTCTTC
>TRBJ1-1|-|TRBV29-1|-
CSVGTPNTEAFF
TGCAGCGTTGGGACACCGAACACTGAAGCTTTCTTT
>TRBJ1-1|once|TRBV3-1/TRBV3-2|TRBD1
CASSQGPWTGGNEAFF
TGTGCCAGCAGCCAAGGTCCCTGGACAGGGGGAAATGAAGCTTTCTTT
>TRBJ1-1|-|TRBV19|TRBD1
CASSYQTGGTTEAFF
TGTGCCAGTAGTTATCAGACAGGGGGCACGACTGAAGCTTTCTTT
>TRBJ1-1|-|TRBV20-1|-
CSAGGRSEAFF
TGCAGTGCCGGAGGACGGTCTGAAGCTTTCTTT
>TRBJ1-1|-|TRBV6-6|-
CAIRTRLTDTEAFF
TGTGCCATTAGAACCAGGCTTACGGACACTGAAGCTTTCTTT
>TRBJ2-5|few|TRBV5-4|-
CASSPGLAETQYF
TGTGCCAGCAGCCCGGGACTTGCGGAGACCCAGTACTTC
>TRBJ2-7|-|TRBV11-3|-
CASSPAGTPNDEQYF
TGTGCCAGCAGCCCGGCGGGCACCCCTAACGACGAGCAGTACTTC
>TRBJ1-1|-|TRBV6-6|-
CASTRGSTEAFF
TGTGCCAGCACCCGGGGGTCCACTGAAGCTTTCTTT
>TRBJ2-2|-|TRBV12-3/TRBV12-4|TRBD2
CASGRDTGELFF
TGTGCCAGCGGGAGGGACACCGGGGAGCTGTTTTTT
>TRBJ2-2|-|TRBV10-1|TRBD2
CASRALGLAGGTGELFF
TGCGCCAGCAGGGCCCTAGGACTAGCGGGAGGGACCGGGGAGCTGTTTTTT
>TRBJ2-3|-|TRBV12-3/TRBV12-4|-
CASTGGTDTQYF
TGTGCCAGCACAGGGGGCACAGATACGCAGTATTTT
>TRBJ2-5|once|TRBV28|TRBD2
CASSLLGGEETQYF
TGTGCCAGCAGTTTATTGGGGGGGGAAGAGACCCAGTACTTC
>TRBJ2-5|once|TRBV5-1|-
CASSLGGVGETQYF
TGCGCCAGCAGCTTGGGGGGAGTCGGGGAGACCCAGTACTTC
>TRBJ2-1|few|TRBV5-5|TRBD2
CASTWGAGGNEQFF
TGTGCCAGCACCTGGGGAGCGGGGGGCAATGAGCAGTTCTTC
>TRBJ2-7|-|TRBV7-6|TRBD1
CASSLSPPGQGAEQYF
TGTGCCAGCAGCTTAAGCCCTCCGGGACAGGGCGCCGAGCAGTACTTC